The clone carrying this T cell receptor beta chain was seen ten or more times. The antigen is undetermined. These data originate in a study of T cells after yellow fever vaccination. The authors made TCR cDNA by 5'RACE template switching, adding a universal primer site and UMIs. Using its own MiXCR run on the 5' RACE reads, TCRdb lists one record per CDR3 protein. This sample has about 140,000 distinct CDR3 sequences; roughly 8% occur once, and the top ten carry roughly 0.76%. The V and J ends lost 0 bases and 10 bases respectively, with 10 bases between them. There are 14 residues in the CDR3. Looked up from germline, CDR1 is MNHEY and CDR2 is SVGEGT. General study points: Clonotypes found in both CD4 and CD8 compartments made up a small share.

The material was CD4+ T cells sorted from PBMCs, obtained 5 days after the yellow fever booster vaccination. The sequence came from a man aged 25 to 40 who received the YFV17D yellow fever vaccine. The chain employs TRBV6-2 or TRBV6-3 and TRBJ1-6; no clear D. The CDR3 region has the DNA TGTGCCAGCAGTTACTCCGGGGAGAGCTCACCCCTCCACTTT. It is translated as CASSYSGESSPLHF.